The subject of this entry is one T cell receptor (beta chain). The authors carried out high-throughput sequencing of TCR beta. They applied it to CD8+ and CD4+ T cells obtained from blood. Negative isolation yielded CD4+ and CD8+ T cells, and FACS enriched TEMRA cells. The data were taken from a study of CD8 T cells in Susac syndrome. Germline lookup yields CDR1 DFQATT and CDR2 SNEGSKA (reference sequence). V shed 8 bases and J 7 bases; nucleotides not matched to a gene: 9. The CDR3 has 12 amino acids. cDNA came from 0.5 to 1 ug RNA primed by random hexamers. Multiplex immunoSEQ PCR targeted 54 Vbeta and 13 Jbeta TCR beta segments. TCRdb re-called the immunoSEQ multiplex PCR reads with MiXCR, one entry per CDR3 protein. The table records approximately 190,000 distinct CDR3 sequences, 93% of them present only once.

The chain is built from TRBV20-1 and TRBJ2-5; TRBD2 agrees at 8 bases. This sequence was found in a human donor in good health. Sequenced sample: CD4+ T cells from PBMCs. The chain's CDR3 is CSKERGPGTQYF. The CDR3 nucleotides are TGCAGTAAGGAGCGGGGGCCGGGGACCCAGTACTTC.